A selection of T cell receptor beta chains follows, all from one sample in a study of response to subunit inactivated influenza vaccine. TCRdb fed the RT-PCR reads into MiXCR, producing one record per CDR3 protein. The sample consists of around 490,000 distinct CDR3 sequences, around 8% of them appearing once. The source material was PBMCs from blood, sampled 23 months after vaccination. These receptor sequences come from a man aged 45 to 75 who received an inactivated influenza vaccine. Each CDR3 is given with its conserved first and last residue. D genes are given only for firm matches. Clone size is not always given. Where it is, it says once, few, many or a class for expanded clones.

>TRBD1|TRBV27|TRBJ2-2|many
CASSPPGQGVTGELFF
TGTGCCAGCAGTCCGCCGGGACAGGGTGTCACCGGGGAGCTGTTTTTT
>.|TRBV7-8|TRBJ2-2|.
CASSLVGSRKITGELFF
TGTGCCAGCAGCTTAGTTGGGTCGCGGAAAATCACCGGGGAGCTGTTTTTT
>.|TRBV29-1|TRBJ2-7|.
CSVAGGPSHEQYF
TGCAGCGTTGCTGGAGGGCCGAGCCACGAGCAGTACTTC
>TRBD1|TRBV20-1|TRBJ2-1|few
CSQPRDRGGNEQFF
TGCAGCCAACCACGGGACAGGGGAGGTAATGAGCAGTTCTTC
>TRBD1|TRBV11-2|TRBJ2-2|.
CASSPNPRDRLNTGELFF
TGTGCCAGCAGCCCCAACCCCCGGGACAGGCTTAACACCGGGGAGCTGTTTTTT
>.|TRBV12-3/TRBV12-4|TRBJ2-7|many
CASSHTPGGYEQYF
TGTGCCAGCAGCCATACTCCAGGGGGGTACGAGCAGTACTTC
>.|TRBV4-3|TRBJ1-4|many
CASSQDPRDGATNEKLFF
TGCGCCAGCAGCCAAGATCCGAGGGATGGGGCGACTAATGAAAAACTGTTTTTT
>.|TRBV6-1|TRBJ1-6|few
CASSPGHSSYNSPLHF
TGTGCCAGCAGCCCGGGACACAGCTCCTATAATTCACCCCTCCACTTT
>TRBD2|TRBV12-3/TRBV12-4|TRBJ2-2|many
CASSPRPAGGNTGELFF
TGTGCCAGCAGTCCCCGTCCGGCGGGGGGGAACACCGGGGAGCTGTTTTTT
>TRBD1|TRBV5-1|TRBJ1-4|few
CASSSTIQGAFEKLFF
TGCGCCAGCAGCTCTACAATACAGGGGGCTTTTGAAAAACTGTTTTTT
>TRBD1|TRBV6-1|TRBJ2-7|few
CASSEPAIFRGTSYEQYF
TGTGCCAGCAGTGAACCCGCAATTTTCAGGGGGACCTCCTACGAGCAGTACTTC
>.|TRBV27|TRBJ1-2|many
CASSPPGGGYTF
TGTGCCAGCAGTCCCCCCGGGGGAGGCTACACCTTC
>TRBD2|TRBV4-3|TRBJ2-3|many
CASSQDLGLAGADTQYF
TGCGCCAGCAGCCAAGATTTGGGCCTAGCGGGGGCAGATACGCAGTATTTT
>.|TRBV20-1|TRBJ2-6|few
CSAGSRPGANVLTF
TGCAGTGCTGGATCAAGACCTGGGGCCAACGTCCTGACTTTC
>TRBD2|TRBV20-1|TRBJ2-1|.
CSAPAGVNEQFF
TGCAGTGCTCCCGCGGGAGTCAATGAGCAGTTCTTC
>TRBD1|TRBV29-1|TRBJ2-2|few
CSVKTGTGNTGELFF
TGCAGCGTCAAAACCGGGACAGGGAACACCGGGGAGCTGTTTTTT
>.|TRBV5-4|TRBJ2-3|.
CASSLPRGNTQYF
TGTGCCAGCAGCTTGCCCCGAGGTAATACGCAGTATTTT
>TRBD1|TRBV7-9|TRBJ1-2|.
CASSLITQGAGYTF
TGTGCCAGCAGCCTAATAACACAGGGGGCTGGCTACACCTTC
>.|TRBV28|TRBJ2-1|.
CASSFYGGSDEQFF
TGTGCCAGCAGTTTTTATGGGGGCTCGGATGAGCAGTTCTTC
>.|TRBV2|TRBJ2-2|many
CASSDGGYRGTGELFF
TGTGCCAGCAGTGATGGGGGGTATAGAGGCACCGGGGAGCTGTTTTTT
>.|TRBV6-1|TRBJ2-5|few
CASSSGNPGVTQYF
TGTGCCAGCAGCTCCGGGAACCCCGGCGTGACCCAGTACTTC
>.|TRBV4-3|TRBJ2-1|few
CASSQLQGNEQFF
TGCGCCAGCAGCCAACTCCAGGGTAATGAGCAGTTCTTC
>TRBD1|TRBV6-1|TRBJ2-2|.
CASTTVQGSGELFF
TGTGCCAGCACCACCGTACAGGGGTCCGGGGAGCTGTTTTTT
>.|TRBV11-2|TRBJ2-1|.
CASSPLGFALRGTYNEQFF
TGTGCCAGCAGCCCGTTAGGTTTTGCGCTGCGGGGGACATACAATGAGCAGTTCTTC
>.|TRBV29-1|TRBJ2-1|few
CSATMAGSPYNEQFF
TGCAGCGCCACCATGGCAGGTTCGCCCTACAATGAGCAGTTCTTC
>.|TRBV6-2/TRBV6-3|TRBJ2-4|many
CASSYPLVPFEAKNIQYF
TGTGCCAGCAGTTACCCCCTCGTACCTTTTGAAGCCAAAAACATTCAGTACTTC
>.|TRBV12-3/TRBV12-4|TRBJ2-7|.
CASSLLTGPGSYEQYF
TGTGCCAGCAGCCTCTTGACAGGCCCCGGCTCCTACGAGCAGTACTTC
>.|TRBV25-1|TRBJ2-3|few
CASSEWRRSGAGGTDTQYF
TGTGCCAGCAGTGAATGGCGTCGCTCGGGGGCAGGAGGCACAGATACGCAGTATTTT
>.|TRBV5-1|TRBJ1-3|.
CASAQGVSGNTIYF
TGCGCCAGCGCTCAGGGAGTTTCTGGAAACACCATATATTTT
>.|TRBV10-3|TRBJ2-1|few
CAISVASRGNYNEQFF
TGTGCCATCAGCGTAGCGTCTCGGGGGAACTACAATGAGCAGTTCTTC
>TRBD1|TRBV2|TRBJ2-1|few
CAIIDRGHGNEQFF
TGTGCCATCATAGACAGGGGACACGGTAATGAGCAGTTCTTC
>TRBD1|TRBV20-1|TRBJ2-5|.
CSGRRDRAMKETQYF
TGCAGTGGGAGAAGGGACAGGGCTATGAAAGAGACCCAGTACTTC
>.|TRBV7-8|TRBJ1-1|few
CASSLGQRGAEAFF
TGTGCCAGCAGCTTAGGACAGCGTGGGGCGGAAGCTTTCTTT
>TRBD1|TRBV12-3/TRBV12-4|TRBJ2-1|many
CASRTILGTGLTYNEQFF
TGTGCCAGCAGGACGATACTTGGGACAGGCCTTACCTACAATGAGCAGTTCTTC
>.|TRBV20-1|TRBJ2-5|few
CSARGGEETQYF
TGCAGTGCTAGAGGGGGGGAAGAGACCCAGTACTTC
>.|TRBV4-1|TRBJ2-3|many
CASSQTLTTGSDTQYF
TGCGCCAGCAGCCAGACCCTTACAACAGGGTCAGATACGCAGTATTTT
>TRBD2|TRBV29-1|TRBJ2-5|many
CSAGDPAGKETQYF
TGCAGCGCCGGGGACCCAGCGGGGAAAGAGACCCAGTACTTC
>TRBD2|TRBV7-2|TRBJ2-7|few
CASSSTGTSGEQYF
TGTGCCAGCAGTAGCACCGGGACTAGCGGCGAGCAGTACTTC
>.|TRBV19|TRBJ2-3|few
CASSPSTAGDTQYF
TGTGCCAGTAGCCCAAGCACAGCAGGAGATACGCAGTATTTT
>.|TRBV2|TRBJ1-2|few
CASRLDQGGYTF
TGTGCCAGCAGACTCGACCAGGGTGGCTACACCTTC
>TRBD1|TRBV10-3|TRBJ1-1|many
CAISEPRLTGGEEAFF
TGTGCCATCAGTGAACCGAGATTGACAGGGGGCGAAGAAGCTTTCTTT
>.|TRBV5-1|TRBJ2-1|.
CASSSQGGTYNEQFF
TGCGCCAGCAGCTCCCAGGGGGGGACCTACAATGAGCAGTTCTTC
>.|TRBV3-1|TRBJ1-1|few
CASSQGEAERAFF
TGTGCCAGCAGCCAAGGGGAGGCAGAACGGGCTTTCTTT
>TRBD2|TRBV5-6|TRBJ2-7|.
CASSPTSAAYEQYF
TGTGCCAGCAGTCCCACTAGCGCGGCCTACGAGCAGTACTTC
>.|TRBV7-3|TRBJ2-3|few
CASSFGGIGTDTQYF
TGTGCCAGCAGCTTCGGCGGGATAGGGACAGATACGCAGTATTTT
>.|TRBV4-2|TRBJ2-7|.
CASSLRQEGAYEQYF
TGTGCCAGCAGCCTGCGACAGGAGGGAGCGTACGAGCAGTACTTC
>.|TRBV10-3|TRBJ2-7|many
CAISEWGTTYEQYF
TGTGCCATCAGTGAATGGGGGACAACTTACGAGCAGTACTTC
>.|TRBV29-1|TRBJ2-1|many
CSVGRGSYNEQFF
TGCAGCGTTGGGAGGGGCTCCTACAATGAGCAGTTCTTC
>.|TRBV5-1|TRBJ2-2|few
CASSLEPGITGELFF
TGCGCCAGCAGCTTGGAGCCAGGGATCACCGGGGAGCTGTTTTTT
>.|TRBV14|TRBJ2-5|.
CASSQGATQYF
TGTGCCAGCAGCCAAGGAGCGACCCAGTACTTC
>.|TRBV6-4|TRBJ2-1|few
CASSERGNSYNEQFF
TGTGCCAGCAGTGAGCGGGGAAACTCCTACAATGAGCAGTTCTTC
>.|TRBV4-3|TRBJ2-6|.
CASSQDFGGSYSGANVLTF
TGCGCCAGCAGCCAAGATTTCGGGGGCTCGTACTCTGGGGCCAACGTCCTGACTTTC
>TRBD1|TRBV7-9|TRBJ2-5|.
CAGNRDSSQETQYF
TGTGCCGGAAATAGGGACAGCTCCCAAGAGACCCAGTACTTC
>.|TRBV20-1|TRBJ2-1|.
CSARRGTSSYNEQFF
TGCAGTGCTAGGAGGGGGACAAGCTCCTACAATGAGCAGTTCTTC
>TRBD1|TRBV20-1|TRBJ2-2|many
CSARQGVSNTGELFF
TGCAGTGCCCGACAGGGGGTTTCGAACACCGGGGAGCTGTTTTTT
>TRBD1|TRBV20-1|TRBJ1-2|.
CSARDDAGGHFNYGYTF
TGCAGTGCTAGAGATGATGCAGGGGGCCATTTTAACTATGGCTACACCTTC
>TRBD2|TRBV7-8|TRBJ2-7|many
CASSLPAGWGPEQYF
TGTGCCAGCAGCTTACCAGCGGGATGGGGACCCGAGCAGTACTTC